This T cell receptor beta chain originates from a study of T cells in Graves' hyperthyroidism and ophthalmopathy. Regarding the study as a whole: In validation, the model predicted ophthalmopathy. These predictions came a median roughly 6 months before onset.

As to this clonotype: Its antigen is not known.

TCR beta CDR3 regions were amplified from RNA transcripts. The study used the HTBI primer set for a first-round RT-PCR of the TCR CDR3. TCRdb reprocessed the multiplex PCR reads via MiXCR and lists one record per CDR3 protein. The sample holds 750,000 to 900,000 distinct CDR3 sequences, 38% seen once. No ophthalmopathy progression within 18 months constituted stable Graves' hyperthyroidism. Lactation, pregnancy, other autoimmune disease or uncontrolled infection led to exclusion of patients. This CDR3 is 12 amino acids long. Germline V CDR1 and CDR2: SGHNT, YENEEA. This sequence was found in a man in his late teens or twenties with Graves' hyperthyroidism. The source material was blood. The chain joins TRBV11-3 to TRBJ1-1, with 9 bases aligning to TRBD1. The CDR3 region has the DNA TGTGTCTCGGGACAGGGGAACACTGAAGCTTTCTTT. Its protein product is CVSGQGNTEAFF.